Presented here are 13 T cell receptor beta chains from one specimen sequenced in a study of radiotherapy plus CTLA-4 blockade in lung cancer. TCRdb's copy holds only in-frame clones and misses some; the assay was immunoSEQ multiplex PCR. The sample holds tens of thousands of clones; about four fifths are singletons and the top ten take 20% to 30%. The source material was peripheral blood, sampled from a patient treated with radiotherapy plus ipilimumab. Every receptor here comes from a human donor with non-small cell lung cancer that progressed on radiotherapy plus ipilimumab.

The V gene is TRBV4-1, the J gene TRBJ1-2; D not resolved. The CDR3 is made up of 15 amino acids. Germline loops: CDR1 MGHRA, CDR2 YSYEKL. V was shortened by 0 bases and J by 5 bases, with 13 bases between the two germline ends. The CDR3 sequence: CASSQDQLIQYGYTF. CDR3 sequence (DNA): TGCGCCAGCAGCCAAGATCAATTGATTCAGTATGGCTACACCTTC.

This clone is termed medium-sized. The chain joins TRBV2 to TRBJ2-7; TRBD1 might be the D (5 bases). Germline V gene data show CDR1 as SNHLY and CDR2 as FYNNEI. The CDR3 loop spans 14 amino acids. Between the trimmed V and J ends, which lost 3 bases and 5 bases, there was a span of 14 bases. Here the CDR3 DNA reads TGTGCCAGCAGTGACAGCCAGGGTCTGCACGAGCAGTACGTC. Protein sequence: CASSDSQGLHEQYV.

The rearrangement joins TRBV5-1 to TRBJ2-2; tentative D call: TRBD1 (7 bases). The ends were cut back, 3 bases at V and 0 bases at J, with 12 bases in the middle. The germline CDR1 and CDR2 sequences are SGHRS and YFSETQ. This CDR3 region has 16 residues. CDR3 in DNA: TGCGCCAGCAGCTGGCGGGACAGCCCGAACACCGGGGAGCTGTTTTTT. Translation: CASSWRDSPNTGELFF.

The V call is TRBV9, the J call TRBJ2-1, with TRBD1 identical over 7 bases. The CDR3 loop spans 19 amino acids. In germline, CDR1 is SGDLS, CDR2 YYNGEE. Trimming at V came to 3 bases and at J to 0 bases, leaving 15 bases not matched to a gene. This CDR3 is CASSGALEMGQSSYNEQFF. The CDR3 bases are TGTGCCAGCAGCGGAGCCCTCGAAATGGGACAGAGCTCCTACAATGAGCAGTTCTTC.

The CDR3 DNA reads TGTGCCTGGACGGGAACTGGGAATGAGCAGTTCTTC. Encoded protein: CAWTGTGNEQFF. This chain links TRBV30 with TRBJ2-1; D possibly corresponds to TRBD2 (5 bases). The CDR3 sequence is 12 residues long. The V and J ends lost 4 bases and 7 bases respectively, with 11 bases between them. CDR1 is GTSNPN, CDR2 SVGIG, per germline (reference sequence).

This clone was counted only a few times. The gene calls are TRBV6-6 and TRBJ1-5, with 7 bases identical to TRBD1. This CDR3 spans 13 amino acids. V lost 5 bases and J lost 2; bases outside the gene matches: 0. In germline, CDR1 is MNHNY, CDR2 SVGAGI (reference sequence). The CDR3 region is CASSDRGNQPQHF. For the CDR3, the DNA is TGTGCCAGCAGTGACAGGGGCAATCAGCCCCAGCATTTT.

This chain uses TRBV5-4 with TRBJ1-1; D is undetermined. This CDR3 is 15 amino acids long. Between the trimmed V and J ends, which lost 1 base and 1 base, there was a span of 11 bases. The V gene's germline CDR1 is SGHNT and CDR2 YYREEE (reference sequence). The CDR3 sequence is CASSLSAGGNTEAFF. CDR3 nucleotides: TGTGCCAGCAGCTTGTCTGCAGGCGGGAACACTGAAGCTTTCTTT. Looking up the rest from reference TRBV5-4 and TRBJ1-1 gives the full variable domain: ETGVTQSPTHLIKTRGQQVTLRCSSQSGHNTVSWYQQALGQGPQFIFQYYREEENGRGNFPPRFSGLQFPNYSSELNVNALELDDSALYLCASSLSAGGNTEAFFGQGTRLTVV.

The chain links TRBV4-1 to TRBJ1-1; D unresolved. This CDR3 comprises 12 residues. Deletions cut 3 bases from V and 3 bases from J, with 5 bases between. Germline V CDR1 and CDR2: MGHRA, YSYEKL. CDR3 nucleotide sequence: TGCGCCAGCAGCCAGAGGGACACTGAAGCTTTCTTT. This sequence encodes CASSQRDTEAFF.

CDR3 residues: CASSLSGGQLETQYF. The DNA of the CDR3 is TGTGCCAGCAGCCTGTCCGGGGGACAGTTAGAGACCCAGTACTTC. V usage is TRBV5-4 and J usage is TRBJ2-5; weak D call: TRBD1 (7 bases). Germline CDR1 is SGHNT and CDR2 is YYREEE (reference sequence). Deletions cut 4 bases from V and 4 bases from J, with 17 bases between. CDR3 length: 15 residues.

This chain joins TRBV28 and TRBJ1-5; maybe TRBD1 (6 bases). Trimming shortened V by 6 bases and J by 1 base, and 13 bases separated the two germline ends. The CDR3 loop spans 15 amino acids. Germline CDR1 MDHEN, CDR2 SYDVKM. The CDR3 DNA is TGTGCCAGCAGACCTCCGACAGGAAGCAATCAGCCCCAGCATTTT. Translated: CASRPPTGSNQPQHF.

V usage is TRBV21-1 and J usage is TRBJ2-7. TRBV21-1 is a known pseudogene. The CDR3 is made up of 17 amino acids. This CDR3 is CASSKGGMAAEVVEQYF. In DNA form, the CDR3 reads TGTGCCAGCAGCAAAGGGGGGATGGCAGCGGAGGTGGTCGAGCAGTACTTC.

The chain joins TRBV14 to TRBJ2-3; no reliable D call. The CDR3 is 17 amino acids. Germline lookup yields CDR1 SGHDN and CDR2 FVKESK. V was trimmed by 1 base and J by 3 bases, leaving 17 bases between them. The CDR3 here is CASSQGRVSSWTDTQYF. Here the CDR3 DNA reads TGTGCCAGCAGCCAAGGGCGAGTCTCAAGTTGGACAGATACGCAGTATTTT.

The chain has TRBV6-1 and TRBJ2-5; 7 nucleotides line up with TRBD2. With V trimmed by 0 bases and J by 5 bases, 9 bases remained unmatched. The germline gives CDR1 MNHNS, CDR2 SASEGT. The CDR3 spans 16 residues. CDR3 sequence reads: CASSEATSPRFETQYF. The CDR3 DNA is TGTGCCAGCAGTGAAGCGACTAGCCCGAGGTTTGAGACCCAGTACTTC.